These T cell receptor beta chains were read from a single sample in a study of CD8 T cells in ankylosing spondylitis. TCRdb reprocessed the 5' RACE reads with MiXCR, giving one entry per CDR3 protein. The table includes more than 300,000 distinct CDR3 sequences, 8% detected once. What was sequenced was blood, either unsorted or a sorted T cell fraction (not recorded which). The receptors shown here come from a male donor with ankylosing spondylitis. Each CDR3 is given with its conserved first and last residue. The D gene is left open where the match is weak. Clone size is not always given. Where it is, it says once, few, many or a class for expanded clones.

>-|TRBV5-5|TRBJ2-2|-
TGTGCCAGCAGCTTGGAGCTTTGGACATCGAACACCGGGGAGCTGTTTTTT
CASSLELWTSNTGELFF
>-|TRBV5-1|TRBJ2-3|TRBD2
TGCGCCAGCAGTCGGAGAGGACTAGCGGGACCTAGCACAGATACGCAGTATTTT
CASSRRGLAGPSTDTQYF
>-|TRBV12-3/TRBV12-4|TRBJ2-3|-
TGTGCCAGCAACGTGGGGGTATTGGATACGCAGTATTTT
CASNVGVLDTQYF
>-|TRBV7-9|TRBJ2-3|-
TGTGCCAGCAGCTTAGGGGTTTTCCTTCCGCGGGATACGAAGTATTTT
CASSLGVFLPRDTKYF
>-|TRBV29-1|TRBJ1-5|TRBD1
TGCAGCGTAGGGACAGGGGGCTCCAATCAGCCCCAGCATTTT
CSVGTGGSNQPQHF
>-|TRBV12-3/TRBV12-4|TRBJ2-7|-
TGTGCCAGCAGTTTAGCAGGGATTCCTCCGTACGAGCAGTACTTC
CASSLAGIPPYEQYF
>few|TRBV12-3/TRBV12-4|TRBJ2-3|-
TGTGCCAGCAGTTTTGACCAGGGGACAGATACGCAGTATTTT
CASSFDQGTDTQYF
>many|TRBV4-2|TRBJ2-1|-
TGTGCCAGCAGCCAGGACCAGCGTGAGCAGTTCTTC
CASSQDQREQFF
>-|TRBV25-1|TRBJ1-4|-
TGTGCCAGCAGTGAATTGGGCTCCGGGGCTGATGAAAAACTGTTTTTT
CASSELGSGADEKLFF
>few|TRBV10-3|TRBJ2-3|TRBD2
TGTGCCTCTCACAAGAACCCTAGCGGGAGCGGCACAGATACGCAGTATTTT
CASHKNPSGSGTDTQYF
>many|TRBV7-3|TRBJ2-3|-
TGTGCCAGCAGCTTTGGACTGGGAACAGATACGCAGTATTTT
CASSFGLGTDTQYF